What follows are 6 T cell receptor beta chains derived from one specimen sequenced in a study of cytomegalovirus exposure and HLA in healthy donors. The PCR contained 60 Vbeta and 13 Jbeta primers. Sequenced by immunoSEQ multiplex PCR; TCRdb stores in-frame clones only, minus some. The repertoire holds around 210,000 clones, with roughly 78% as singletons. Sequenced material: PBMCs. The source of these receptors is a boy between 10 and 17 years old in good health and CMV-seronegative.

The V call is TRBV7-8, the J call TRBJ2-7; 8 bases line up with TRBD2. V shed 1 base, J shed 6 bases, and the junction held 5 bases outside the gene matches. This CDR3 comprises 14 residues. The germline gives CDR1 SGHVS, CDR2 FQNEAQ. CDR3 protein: CASSLVGTRGEQYF. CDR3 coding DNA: TGTGCCAGCAGCTTAGTCGGGACTAGGGGCGAGCAGTACTTC.

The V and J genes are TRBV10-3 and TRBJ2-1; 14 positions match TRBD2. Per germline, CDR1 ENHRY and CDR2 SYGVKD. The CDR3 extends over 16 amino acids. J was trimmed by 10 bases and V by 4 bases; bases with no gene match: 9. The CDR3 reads CAISVQTSGRAKEQFF. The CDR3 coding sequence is TGTGCCATCAGTGTGCAGACTAGCGGGAGGGCCAAGGAGCAGTTCTTC.

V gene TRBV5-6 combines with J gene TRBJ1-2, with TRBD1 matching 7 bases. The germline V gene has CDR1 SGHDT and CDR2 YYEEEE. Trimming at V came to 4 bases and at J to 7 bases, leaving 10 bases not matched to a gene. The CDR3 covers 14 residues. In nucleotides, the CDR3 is TGTGCCAGCAGCCCGACAGGGACGGCGGTTGGCTACACCTTC. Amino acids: CASSPTGTAVGYTF.

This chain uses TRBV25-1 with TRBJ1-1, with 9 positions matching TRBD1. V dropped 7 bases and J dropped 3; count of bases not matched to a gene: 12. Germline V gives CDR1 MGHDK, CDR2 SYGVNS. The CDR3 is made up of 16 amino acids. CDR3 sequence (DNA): TGTGCCAGCAAAGATACAGGGGGCGGCGGGCACACTGAAGCTTTCTTT. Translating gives CASKDTGGGGHTEAFF. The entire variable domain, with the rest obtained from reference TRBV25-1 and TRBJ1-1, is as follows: EADIYQTPRYLVIGTGKKITLECSQTMGHDKMYWYQQDPGMELHLIHYSYGVNSTEKGDLSSESTVSRIRTEHFPLTLESARPSHTSQYLCASKDTGGGGHTEAFFGQGTRLTVV.

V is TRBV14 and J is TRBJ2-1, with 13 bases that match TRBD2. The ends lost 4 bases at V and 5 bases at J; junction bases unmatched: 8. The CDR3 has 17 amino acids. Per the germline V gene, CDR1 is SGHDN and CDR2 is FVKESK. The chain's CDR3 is CASSLLAGGLSNNEQFF. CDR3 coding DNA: TGTGCCAGCAGCCTACTAGCGGGAGGGCTCTCGAACAATGAGCAGTTCTTC.

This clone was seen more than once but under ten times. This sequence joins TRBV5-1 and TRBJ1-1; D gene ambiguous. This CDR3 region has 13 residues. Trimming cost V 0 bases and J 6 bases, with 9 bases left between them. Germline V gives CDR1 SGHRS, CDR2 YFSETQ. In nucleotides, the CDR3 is TGCGCCAGCAGCTTGGAAGTAGTATCTGAAGCTTTCTTT. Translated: CASSLEVVSEAFF.